Each of the 27 T cell receptor beta chains below was sequenced from the same sample in a study of T-cell reconstitution after alpha-beta-depleted transplantation in children. Unique molecular identifiers were built into the TCRbeta library. TCRdb reprocessed the PCR reads with MiXCR, giving one entry per CDR3 protein. The data contain about 460,000 distinct CDR3 sequences, under 15% of them singletons. Sequencing was performed on PBMCs from the stem cell graft donor, taken from the stem cell graft. These receptors came from a human donor who donated a stem cell graft to a child with combined immunodeficiency.

The rearrangement joins TRBV4-3 to TRBJ2-7; TRBD1 might be the D (6 bases). V was clipped by 0 bases and J by 4 bases, with 22 bases between them. CDR1 and CDR2 from the germline V gene are LGHNA and YSLEER. This CDR3 has 18 residues. The CDR3 DNA reads as TGCGCCAGCAGCCAAGAACTACTAAGGGCAGGGGCAAAATACGAGCAGTACTTC. It codes for CASSQELLRAGAKYEQYF.

J is TRBJ2-2 and V is TRBV6-4; D tentatively reads TRBD1 or TRBD2 (5 bases each). CDR3 length equals 14 residues. Germline V gives CDR1 MRHNA, CDR2 SNTAGT. Deletions cut 8 bases from V and 1 base from J, with 11 bases between. The CDR3 spells CASSGRMNTGELFF. In DNA form, the CDR3 reads TGTGCCAGCTCGGGACGCATGAACACCGGGGAGCTGTTTTTT.

This clonotype was seen a handful of times. The V call is TRBV12-3 or TRBV12-4, the J call TRBJ1-6; TRBD1 agrees at 9 bases. After removal of 4 bases from V and 9 bases from J, the junction contained 4 bases not matched to a gene. This CDR3 spans 14 amino acids. The CDR3 DNA reads as TGTGCCAGCAGTTATGACAGGGGGAGTTCACCCCTCCACTTT. It translates to CASSYDRGSSPLHF.

This clonotype was seen a handful of times. V usage is TRBV27 and J usage is TRBJ1-4, with D possibly being TRBD1 (5 bases). The V gene lost 6 bases and the J gene lost 3 bases, with 8 bases spanning the gap. The germline CDR1 and CDR2 sequences are MNHEY and SMNVEV (reference sequence). The CDR3 sequence is 13 residues long. The CDR3 spells CASRPGANEKLFF. CDR3 coding DNA: TGTGCCAGCAGACCGGGGGCTAATGAAAAACTGTTTTTT.

This clonotype was observed at least ten times. The rearrangement uses TRBV28 and TRBJ2-5; tentatively, D is TRBD1 (6 bases). Germline CDR1 and CDR2: MDHEN and SYDVKM. Trimming took 6 bases from V and 7 from J, leaving 9 bases between them. The CDR3 length is 11 residues. For the CDR3, the DNA is TGTGCCAGCAGGGGGGACATGACCCAGTACTTC. It specifies CASRGDMTQYF.

V usage is TRBV30 and J usage is TRBJ2-1, with a tentative D call TRBD1 (6 bases). Trimming left V 5 bases short and J 14 bases short, with 19 bases between. Germline CDR1 GTSNPN, CDR2 SVGIG (reference sequence). CDR3 length: 12 residues. The CDR3 DNA sequence: TGTGCCTGGGCCCGGGACAATTTAAAAAAGTTCTTC. Its protein product is CAWARDNLKKFF.

This clonotype occurred many times. V usage is TRBV12-3 or TRBV12-4 and J usage is TRBJ2-1; possibly TRBD1 or TRBD2 for D (6 bases each). The ends were cut back, 7 bases at V and 5 bases at J, with 18 bases in the middle. This CDR3 is 15 amino acids long. CDR3 DNA: TGTGCCAGCACCCCAGGGGAGGTAGTTCACAATGAGCAGTTCTTC. Amino acids: CASTPGEVVHNEQFF.

In DNA form, the CDR3 reads TGTGCCAGCAGCCGCGGAGCACAGCTTTACGAGCAGTACTTC. Protein: CASSRGAQLYEQYF. The chain employs TRBV12-3 or TRBV12-4 and TRBJ2-7; D gene uncertain. V gave up 6 bases and J gave up 4 bases, with 16 bases separating them. The CDR3 consists of 14 residues.

At least ten counts were recorded for this clonotype. This chain joins TRBV12-3 or TRBV12-4 and TRBJ2-5; D might be TRBD2 (6 bases). The V and J ends lost 5 bases and 4 bases respectively, with 14 bases between them. This CDR3 has 14 residues. The CDR3 region is CASSPRGAGETQYF. CDR3 coding DNA: TGTGCCAGCAGTCCCCGCGGGGCGGGAGAGACCCAGTACTTC.

V is TRBV3-1 and J is TRBJ2-7; 10 nucleotides match TRBD2. Per germline, CDR1 LGHDT and CDR2 YNNKEL (reference sequence). The CDR3 has 14 residues. The V segment lost 1 base and the J segment 6 bases; nucleotides outside the gene matches: 3. The CDR3 loop reads CASSQVIAGGEQYF. Written as DNA, the CDR3 is TGTGCCAGCAGCCAAGTGATAGCGGGAGGCGAGCAGTACTTC.

This clonotype appeared many times. The chain is built from TRBV11-2 and TRBJ2-1; D unresolved. This CDR3 region has 13 residues. The germline gives CDR1 SGHAT, CDR2 FQNNGV. V was shortened by 5 bases and J by 8 bases, with 13 bases between the two germline ends. Written as DNA, the CDR3 is TGTGCCAGCAGCCTTACTTGGGGTCATGAGCAGTTCTTC. Translated, it gives CASSLTWGHEQFF.

About this clonotype: Sequence at one end of the junction differs from germline and may be a read error. V is TRBV29-1 and J is TRBJ2-3; 11 bases fit TRBD1. This CDR3 has 11 residues. The germline CDR1 and CDR2 sequences are SQVTM and ANQGSEA. The CDR3 loop reads CSGGQGADCIF. The CDR3 DNA reads TGCAGCGGTGGACAGGGGGCGGACTGCATTTTT.

This clonotype was counted ten times or more. The V and J genes are TRBV9 and TRBJ2-7; D might be TRBD1 (6 bases). Germline CDR1 SGDLS, CDR2 YYNGEE. There are 14 residues in the CDR3. Trimming cost V 3 bases and J 2 bases, with 12 bases left between them. Here the CDR3 DNA reads TGTGCCAGCAGCGAAATGGGACATCCCTACGAGCAGTACTTC. Translation: CASSEMGHPYEQYF.

Ten or more counts support this clonotype. The chain joins TRBV28 to TRBJ2-4; D is possibly TRBD2 (6 bases). Trimming cost V 1 base and J 4 bases, with 14 bases left between them. CDR3 size: 16 residues. Germline values: CDR1 MDHEN, CDR2 SYDVKM. CDR3 in amino acids: CASSLSLSLAKNIQYF. CDR3 sequence (DNA): TGTGCCAGCAGTTTATCGCTTAGCCTAGCGAAAAACATTCAGTACTTC. Using reference TRBV28 and TRBJ2-4 for the parts outside the CDR3, the full variable domain is DVKVTQSSRYLVKRTGEKVFLECVQDMDHENMFWYRQDPGLGLRLIYFSYDVKMKEKGDIPEGYSVSREKKERFSLILESASTNQTSMYLCASSLSLSLAKNIQYFGAGTRLSVL.

In its sample, this clonotype was seen a few times. This chain uses TRBV10-3 with TRBJ1-6, with 9 bases lining up with TRBD1. CDR3 length: 16 residues. Germline V gene lookup returns CDR1 ENHRY and CDR2 SYGVKD. The V and J ends lost 4 bases and 5 bases, in that order; junction bases with no gene match: 6. CDR3 nucleotides: TGTGCCATCAGTGGGACAGGGGCACGACATAATTCACCCCTCCACTTT. Translated: CAISGTGARHNSPLHF.

This clonotype was detected only a few times. The CDR3, as DNA: TGTGCCAGCAGCTTAGAGGGCCGCCGGGGCTACACCTTC. Translated: CASSLEGRRGYTF. This rearrangement joins TRBV7-2 to TRBJ1-2; the D is unclear. Germline CDR1 and CDR2: SGHTA and FQGNSA. V dropped 1 base and J dropped 8 bases, with 11 bases sitting between them. The CDR3 is 13 amino acids.

This clonotype was detected only a few times. The chain carries TRBV10-3 and TRBJ1-1; 10 bases line up with TRBD1. J lost 6 bases, V lost 2 bases, and 9 bases had no gene match. The CDR3 contains 16 residues. Germline values: CDR1 ENHRY, CDR2 SYGVKD. CDR3 residues: CAISERDRGVTSEAFF. CDR3 DNA sequence: TGTGCCATCAGTGAGAGGGACAGGGGCGTAACATCTGAAGCTTTCTTT.

With respect to this clonotype: This sequence may be a read error, since a much larger clone differs from it by one base. The chain uses TRBV2 and TRBJ2-7; D gene ambiguous. CDR1 is SNHLY and CDR2 is FYNNEI in the germline V gene. V dropped 5 bases and J dropped 4 bases, with 6 bases sitting between them. The CDR3 totals 11 residues. In nucleotides, the CDR3 is TGTGCCAGCAGTATACAGTACGAGCAGTACTTC. Amino acid sequence: CASSIQYEQYF.

The V and J genes are TRBV20-1 and TRBJ2-1, with 8 bases matching TRBD2. Germline values: CDR1 DFQATT, CDR2 SNEGSKA (reference sequence). J lost 1 base, V lost 2 bases, and 10 bases had no gene match. This CDR3 spans 17 amino acids. The CDR3 loop reads CSARTTPPGGSYNEQFF. CDR3 bases: TGCAGTGCTAGAACTACTCCTCCGGGGGGGTCCTACAATGAGCAGTTCTTC.

The chain joins TRBV7-3 to TRBJ2-2; D uncertain. This CDR3 contains 15 residues. Trimming took off 0 bases at V and 0 bases at J, with 5 bases between the two ends. Per germline, CDR1 SGHTA and CDR2 FQGTGA. CDR3 amino acids: CASSLTVANTGELFF. The DNA of the CDR3 is TGTGCCAGCAGCTTAACAGTGGCGAACACCGGGGAGCTGTTTTTT.

In this sample, this clonotype turned up many times. The J gene is TRBJ1-4, the V gene TRBV5-1, with TRBD1 matching over 8 bases. The V gene end was trimmed by 0 bases and the J gene end by 4 bases; junction bases not matched to a gene: 5. Germline values: CDR1 SGHRS, CDR2 YFSETQ. The CDR3 contains 16 residues. This chain's CDR3 is CASSLAGQEINEKLFF. The CDR3 DNA is TGCGCCAGCAGCTTGGCGGGACAGGAAATTAATGAAAAACTGTTTTTT.

The chain employs TRBV27 and TRBJ2-5, with unresolved D. Trimming left V 2 bases short and J 6 bases short, with 13 bases between. CDR1 is MNHEY, CDR2 SMNVEV, per germline (reference sequence). The CDR3 runs 14 residues. As DNA, the CDR3 is TGTGCCAGCAGTTTACGGACGGCTCTACAGACCCAGTACTTC. Translating gives CASSLRTALQTQYF.

This clonotype was seen ten or more times. The genes are TRBV3-1 and TRBJ2-5, with 10 nucleotides matching TRBD1. CDR3 length: 15 amino acids. Germline V gene sequence: CDR1 LGHDT, CDR2 YNNKEL (reference sequence). Unmatched junction bases numbered 6, after V lost 4 bases and J lost 4 bases. The CDR3 reads CASSRRTGGGETQYF. For the CDR3, the DNA is TGTGCCAGCAGCCGCCGGACAGGGGGGGGAGAGACCCAGTACTTC.

This clonotype showed up just a few times. This rearrangement joins TRBV5-1 to TRBJ2-1; D is unresolved. Germline values: CDR1 SGHRS, CDR2 YFSETQ. The V end was cut by 2 bases, the J end by 8 bases, with 8 bases between. There are 12 residues in the CDR3. CDR3 amino acids: CASSLMSYEQFF. Here the CDR3 DNA reads TGCGCCAGCAGCTTAATGAGCTATGAGCAGTTCTTC.

This clonotype was observed at least ten times. This chain uses TRBV3-1 with TRBJ2-1; D remains unclear. Trimming removed 0 bases from V and 5 bases from J, with 11 bases in between. The CDR3 runs to 15 residues. Germline CDR1 LGHDT, CDR2 YNNKEL (reference sequence). The DNA for the CDR3 is TGTGCCAGCAGCCAAGACGTAGGGTACCACAATGAGCAGTTCTTC. Protein: CASSQDVGYHNEQFF.

This clonotype was seen ten or more times. The V call is TRBV27, the J call TRBJ1-1; D gene ambiguous. In germline, CDR1 is MNHEY, CDR2 SMNVEV (reference sequence). Trimming cost V 5 bases and J 1 base, with 11 bases left between them. CDR3 length equals 14 residues. The CDR3 region is CASSPRRPNTEAFF. CDR3 DNA sequence: TGTGCCAGCAGTCCCCGACGGCCGAACACTGAAGCTTTCTTT.

In DNA form, the CDR3 reads TGCAGTGCTTACACTAGCGGGCAAAATTACGAGCAGTACTTC. Translated: CSAYTSGQNYEQYF. The J gene is TRBJ2-7, the V gene TRBV20-1; 9 nucleotides match TRBD2. V lost 5 bases, J lost 4 bases, and 9 bases stayed unmatched. Germline loops: CDR1 DFQATT, CDR2 SNEGSKA (reference sequence). This CDR3 is 14 amino acids long.